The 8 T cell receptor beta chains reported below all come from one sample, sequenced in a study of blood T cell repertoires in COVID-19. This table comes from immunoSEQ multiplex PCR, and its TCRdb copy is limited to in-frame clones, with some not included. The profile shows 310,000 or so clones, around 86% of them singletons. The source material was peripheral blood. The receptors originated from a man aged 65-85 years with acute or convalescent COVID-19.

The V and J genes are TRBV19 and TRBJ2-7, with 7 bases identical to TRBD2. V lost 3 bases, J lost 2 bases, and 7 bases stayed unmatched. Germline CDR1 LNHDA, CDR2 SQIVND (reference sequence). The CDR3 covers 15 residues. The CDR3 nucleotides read TGTGCCAGTAGTATGGTCCAGCGGGGAACCTACGAGCAGTACTTC. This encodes CASSMVQRGTYEQYF.

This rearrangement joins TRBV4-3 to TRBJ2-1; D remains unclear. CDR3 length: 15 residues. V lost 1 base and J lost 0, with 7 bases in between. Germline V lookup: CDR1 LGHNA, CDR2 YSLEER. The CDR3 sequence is CASSQGAYSYNEQFF. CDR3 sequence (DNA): TGCGCCAGCAGCCAAGGGGCCTACTCCTACAATGAGCAGTTCTTC.

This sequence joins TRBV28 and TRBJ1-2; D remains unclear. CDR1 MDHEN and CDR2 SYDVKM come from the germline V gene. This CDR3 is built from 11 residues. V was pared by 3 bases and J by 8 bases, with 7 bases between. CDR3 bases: TGTGCCAGCAGTTTGCGGAGGGGCTACACCTTC. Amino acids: CASSLRRGYTF.

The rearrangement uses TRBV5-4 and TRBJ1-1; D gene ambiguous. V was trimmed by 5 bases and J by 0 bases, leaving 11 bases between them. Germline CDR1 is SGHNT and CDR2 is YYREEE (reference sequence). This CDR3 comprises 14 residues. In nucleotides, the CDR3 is TGTGCCAGCAGTGTTCGGGGAATGAACACTGAAGCTTTCTTT. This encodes CASSVRGMNTEAFF.

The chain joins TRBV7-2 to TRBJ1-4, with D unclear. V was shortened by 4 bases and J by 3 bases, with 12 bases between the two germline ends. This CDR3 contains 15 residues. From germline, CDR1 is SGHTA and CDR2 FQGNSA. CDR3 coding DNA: TGTGCCAGCAGCTCTCGGCGGGGTTCTAATGAAAAACTGTTTTTT. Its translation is CASSSRRGSNEKLFF. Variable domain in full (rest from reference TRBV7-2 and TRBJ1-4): GAGVSQSPSNKVTEKGKDVELRCDPISGHTALYWYRQSLGQGLEFLIYFQGNSAPDKSGLPSDRFSAERTGGSVSTLTIQRTQQEDSAVYLCASSSRRGSNEKLFFGSGTQLSVL.

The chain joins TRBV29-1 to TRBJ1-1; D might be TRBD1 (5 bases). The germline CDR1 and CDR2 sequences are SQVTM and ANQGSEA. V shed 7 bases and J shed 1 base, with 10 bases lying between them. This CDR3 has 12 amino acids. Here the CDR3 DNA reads TGCAGCGCTCCGGGGGGGAACACTGAAGCTTTCTTT. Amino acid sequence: CSAPGGNTEAFF.

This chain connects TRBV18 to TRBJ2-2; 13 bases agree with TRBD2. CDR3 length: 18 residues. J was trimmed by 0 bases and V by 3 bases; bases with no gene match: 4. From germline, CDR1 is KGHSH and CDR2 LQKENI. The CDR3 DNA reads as TGTGCCAGCTCACCCCCGGGACTAGCGGGATCGAACACCGGGGAGCTGTTTTTT. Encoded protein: CASSPPGLAGSNTGELFF.

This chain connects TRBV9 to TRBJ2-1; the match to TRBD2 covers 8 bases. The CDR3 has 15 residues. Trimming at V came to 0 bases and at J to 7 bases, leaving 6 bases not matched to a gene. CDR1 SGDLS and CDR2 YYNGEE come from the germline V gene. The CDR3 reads CASSVAGGPGNEQFF. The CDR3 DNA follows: TGTGCCAGCAGCGTAGCGGGAGGGCCGGGGAATGAGCAGTTCTTC.